The 26 T cell receptor beta chains below come from one sample, sequenced in a study of CD8+ T cells in alopecia areata. Noted treatment: oral pan-JAK inhibitor, 5-10 mg twice daily. It was from alopecia areata patients that lesional scalp punch biopsies and peripheral blood were collected. Isolated RNA was reverse transcribed into cDNA used as the sequencing template. Clones were sequenced by immunoSEQ multiplex PCR, and TCRdb holds only the in-frame ones, with some missing. Of around 13,000 clones in the sample, 65% to 70% were seen once. This specimen consisted of skin, obtained at week 4, from a patient treated with tofacitinib. Receptors originate from a human donor with alopecia areata.

This chain uses TRBV7-2 with TRBJ1-2; the D gene is possibly TRBD1 (6 bases). The CDR3 runs to 17 residues. Trimming stripped 5 bases from V and 1 base from J, with 20 bases between. Per germline, CDR1 SGHTA and CDR2 FQGNSA. DNA for the CDR3: TGTGCCAGCAGCCGCGCTAGGGGGGTTGGGATTAACTATGGCTACACCTTC. This translates into CASSRARGVGINYGYTF.

The rearrangement joins TRBV7-2 to TRBJ2-7; no firm D call. CDR1 and CDR2 from the germline V gene are SGHTA and FQGNSA. The CDR3 is 11 amino acids. V lost 5 bases and J lost 1, with 3 bases in between. The CDR3 region is CASSHSYEQYF. The CDR3 nucleotides are TGTGCCAGCAGCCATTCCTACGAGCAGTACTTC.

The chain has TRBV23-1 and TRBJ2-7, with no clear D. TRBV23-1 is marked as an open reading frame, function uncertain. Trimming cost V 3 bases and J 5 bases, with 11 bases left between them. The CDR3 is 13 amino acids. CDR3 in amino acids: CASSHSTRNEQYF. The CDR3 DNA reads TGCGCCAGCAGTCATTCGACGCGAAACGAGCAGTACTTC.

The CDR3 here is CASSSDRQRTGGNEKLFF. DNA of the CDR3: TGTGCCAGCAGCTCCGACCGACAGAGGACAGGGGGTAATGAAAAACTGTTTTTT. V and J are TRBV5-5 and TRBJ1-4; TRBD1 agrees at 10 bases. V lost 3 bases and J lost 4; bases outside the gene matches: 12. This CDR3 is 18 amino acids long. Germline V gene sequence: CDR1 SGHKS, CDR2 YYEKEE (reference sequence).

This clone was counted a few times. The chain links TRBV27 to TRBJ1-2; 11 bases fit TRBD1. CDR3 length equals 15 residues. CDR1 is MNHEY and CDR2 is SMNVEV in the germline V gene (reference sequence). Trimming took 3 bases from V and 6 from J; bases not matched to a gene: 6. CDR3 in DNA: TGTGCCAGCAGTTTTTTGGGACAGGGGGAGGATGGCTACACCTTC. Translating gives CASSFLGQGEDGYTF.

The sample holds a few counts of this clone. V is TRBV6-5 and J is TRBJ2-3, with TRBD2 identical over 12 bases. The germline CDR1 and CDR2 sequences are MNHEY and SVGAGI. This CDR3 is built from 15 residues. Unmatched junction bases numbered 0, after V lost 2 bases and J lost 3 bases. In nucleotides, the CDR3 is TGTGCCAGCAGTTACGGACTAGCGGGAACAGATACGCAGTATTTT. Protein: CASSYGLAGTDTQYF.

As regards this clone: Other DNA sequences within the sample encode an identical CDR3. V gene TRBV2 combines with J gene TRBJ2-3, with D unresolved. Deletions cut 2 bases from V and 6 bases from J, with 6 bases between. This CDR3 contains 12 residues. Germline values: CDR1 SNHLY, CDR2 FYNNEI. The CDR3 nucleotides read TGTGCCAGCAGTGAAATGAGCGATACGCAGTATTTT. Translating it yields CASSEMSDTQYF.

The table lists this clone with a few counts. This sequence joins TRBV7-9 and TRBJ1-5, with D perhaps matching TRBD1 (5 bases). CDR1 SEHNR and CDR2 FQNEAQ come from the germline V gene (reference sequence). Trimming took 4 bases from V and 10 from J, leaving 11 bases between them. The CDR3 has 12 amino acids. The CDR3 DNA follows: TGTGCCAGCAGCTACCAGGGAGAACCCCAGCATTTT. Translation: CASSYQGEPQHF.

This chain links TRBV6-5 with TRBJ1-2, with 7 bases matching TRBD1. This CDR3 has 13 residues. Trimming took 6 bases from V and 8 from J; bases not matched to a gene: 9. The germline gives CDR1 MNHEY, CDR2 SVGAGI. DNA for the CDR3: TGTGCCAGCAGCGACCGACAGGGTCGGGGCTACACCTTC. Its protein is CASSDRQGRGYTF.

The chain joins TRBV27 to TRBJ1-2, with 7 bases lining up with TRBD1. The V and J ends lost 3 bases and 4 bases, in that order; junction bases with no gene match: 2. This CDR3 region has 13 residues. CDR1 MNHEY and CDR2 SMNVEV come from the germline V gene (reference sequence). The CDR3: CASSFRTGYGYTF. CDR3 coding DNA: TGTGCCAGCAGTTTCCGGACAGGCTATGGCTACACCTTC.

This chain joins TRBV14 and TRBJ1-1; D uncertain. The CDR3 spans 15 residues. The germline gives CDR1 SGHDN, CDR2 FVKESK. The V end was cut by 4 bases, the J end by 4 bases, with 16 bases between. CDR3 residues: CASSPAGRRSTEAFF. The CDR3 nucleotides read TGTGCCAGCAGCCCCGCCGGACGGCGGTCCACTGAAGCTTTCTTT. The full variable domain, completed using reference TRBV14 and TRBJ1-1, is EAGVTQFPSHSVIEKGQTVTLRCDPISGHDNLYWYRRVMGKEIKFLLHFVKESKQDESGMPNNRFLAERTGGTYSTLKVQPAELEDSGVYFCASSPAGRRSTEAFFGQGTRLTVV.

In regard to this clone: An end of the junction does not agree with germline; a read error may underlie this. This sequence joins TRBV7-2 and TRBJ2-2; D unclear. Germline V gene lookup returns CDR1 SGHTA and CDR2 FQGNSA. There are 16 residues in the CDR3. The CDR3 sequence: CASSQDGQGLSGELFF. As DNA, the CDR3 is TGCGCCAGCAGCCAAGATGGTCAAGGGTTGAGCGGGGAGCTGTTTTTT. The full variable domain, its missing parts supplied by reference TRBV7-2 and TRBJ2-2, is GAGVSQSPSNKVTEKGKDVELRCDPISGHTALYWYRQSLGQGLEFLIYFQGNSAPDKSGLPSDRFSAERTGGSVSTLTIQRTQQEDSAVYLCASSQDGQGLSGELFFGEGSRLTVL.

V is TRBV6-1 and J is TRBJ2-7; D could derive from TRBD1 or TRBD2 (7 bases each). The length of the CDR3 is 15 residues. V lost 6 bases and J 1 base, leaving 16 bases between the germline ends. Per germline, CDR1 MNHNS and CDR2 SASEGT. As DNA, the CDR3 is TGTGCCAGCAGGAGTCAGGGGGGGCTATCCTACGAGCAGTACTTC. Its protein is CASRSQGGLSYEQYF.

The V gene is TRBV19, the J gene TRBJ1-6; no reliable D call. The CDR3 is 15 residues long. Germline CDR1 is LNHDA and CDR2 is SQIVND (reference sequence). Trimming cost V 3 bases and J 10 bases, with 16 bases left between them. DNA for the CDR3: TGTGCCAGTAGTATCGGGATTTTGCCTGGGTCACCCCTCCACTTT. Translated: CASSIGILPGSPLHF.

This rearrangement joins TRBV7-2 to TRBJ2-1; D call uncertain. Germline CDR1 is SGHTA and CDR2 is FQGNSA. The CDR3 length is 14 residues. Trimming left V 5 bases short and J 4 bases short, with 12 bases between. The CDR3 loop is CASSPRWGYNEQFF. CDR3 DNA: TGTGCCAGCAGCCCTCGATGGGGTTACAATGAGCAGTTCTTC.

This chain connects TRBV4-3 to TRBJ2-6; no clear D gene. Germline-derived CDR1 and CDR2 are LGHNA and YSLEER. The CDR3 runs to 17 residues. The germline V and J ends were trimmed by 0 bases and 0 bases, with 9 bases remaining between them. The CDR3 DNA reads TGCGCCAGCAGCCAAGAGTTTGCGCGCTCTGGGGCCAACGTCCTGACTTTC. Translation: CASSQEFARSGANVLTF.

The rearrangement links TRBV2 to TRBJ1-5, with 8 bases matching TRBD1. After removal of 4 bases from V and 5 bases from J, the junction contained 4 bases not matched to a gene. CDR3 size: 14 residues. Germline-derived CDR1 and CDR2 are SNHLY and FYNNEI. The CDR3 sequence: CASSAGTGDQPQHF. The CDR3 DNA reads as TGTGCCAGCAGTGCCGGGACAGGAGATCAGCCCCAGCATTTT.

The V gene is TRBV19, the J gene TRBJ1-3; D remains unclear. The V and J ends lost 4 bases and 0 bases respectively, with 10 bases between them. CDR1 is LNHDA and CDR2 is SQIVND in the germline V gene (reference sequence). There are 15 residues in the CDR3. The CDR3 DNA reads as TGTGCCAGTAGTACCGGCGCGGGCTCTGGAAACACCATATATTTT. Translated, it gives CASSTGAGSGNTIYF.

The chain couples TRBV5-4 to TRBJ2-5; 7 bases line up with TRBD2. Trimming at V came to 4 bases and at J to 1 base, leaving 10 bases not matched to a gene. The germline V gene encodes CDR1 SGHNT and CDR2 YYREEE (reference sequence). The CDR3 covers 16 residues. The CDR3 nucleotides read TGTGCCAGCAGCCCGTCTAGCGGCGCCTTCCAAGAGACCCAGTACTTC. The encoded protein is CASSPSSGAFQETQYF.

This clone came up a few times. The rearrangement joins TRBV29-1 to TRBJ1-1; TRBD1 matches 9 bases. Germline CDR1 SQVTM, CDR2 ANQGSEA. J lost 1 base, V lost 7 bases, and 4 bases had no gene match. This CDR3 region has 13 residues. The DNA of the CDR3 is TGCAGCGCCACACAGGGGGCGAACACTGAAGCTTTCTTT. Translated, it gives CSATQGANTEAFF.

The chain has TRBV2 and TRBJ2-5; no clear D. Germline V gene sequence: CDR1 SNHLY, CDR2 FYNNEI. This CDR3 spans 13 amino acids. V lost 3 bases and J 1 base, leaving 6 bases between the germline ends. The CDR3 DNA follows: TGTGCCAGCAGTGACGAAATCCAAGAGACCCAGTACTTC. Translating gives CASSDEIQETQYF.

This clone was counted a few times. The chain employs TRBV5-1 and TRBJ1-5; D gene unclear. Germline lookup yields CDR1 SGHRS and CDR2 YFSETQ. The CDR3 sequence is 13 residues long. The V end lost 0 bases, the J end lost 3 bases, and 4 bases lay between the germline ends. The CDR3 is CASSLAVNQPQHF. In DNA form, the CDR3 reads TGCGCCAGCAGCTTGGCGGTCAATCAGCCCCAGCATTTT.

The gene calls are TRBV11-2 and TRBJ2-1; D perhaps matches TRBD1 (6 bases). V was trimmed by 2 bases and J by 8 bases, leaving 16 bases between them. CDR1 and CDR2 from the germline V gene are SGHAT and FQNNGV. The CDR3 runs 15 residues. CDR3 sequence reads: CASSLLPGVVDEQFF. The DNA of the CDR3 is TGTGCCAGCAGCTTACTCCCAGGGGTTGTGGATGAGCAGTTCTTC. Variable domain in full (rest from reference TRBV11-2 and TRBJ2-1): EAGVAQSPRYKIIEKRQSVAFWCNPISGHATLYWYQQILGQGPKLLIQFQNNGVVDDSQLPKDRFSAERLKGVDSTLKIQPAKLEDSAVYLCASSLLPGVVDEQFFGPGTRLTVL.

The V call is TRBV5-4, the J call TRBJ2-3, with 10 bases that match TRBD2. Germline V gives CDR1 SGHNT, CDR2 YYREEE (reference sequence). The CDR3 extends over 16 amino acids. J was trimmed by 5 bases and V by 2 bases; bases with no gene match: 8. The CDR3 sequence is CASSFRFSGGGDTQYF. For the CDR3, the DNA is TGTGCCAGCAGCTTTCGTTTCAGCGGGGGGGGAGATACGCAGTATTTT.

This chain uses TRBV6-6 with TRBJ2-7, with 8 nucleotides matching TRBD2. The CDR3 runs 12 residues. Germline-derived CDR1 and CDR2 are MNHNY and SVGAGI (reference sequence). Trimming at V came to 10 bases and at J to 2 bases, leaving 4 bases not matched to a gene. The CDR3 spells CATARGAYEQYF. The CDR3 bases are TGTGCCACCGCGCGGGGGGCCTACGAGCAGTACTTC.

V and J are TRBV7-2 and TRBJ2-4; D is unclear. V lost 1 base and J lost 4, with 8 bases in between. In germline, CDR1 is SGHTA, CDR2 FQGNSA. The CDR3 spans 14 residues. The CDR3 DNA reads as TGTGCCAGCAGCTTAGGATGGGCGAAAAACATTCAGTACTTC. As protein: CASSLGWAKNIQYF.